This entry lists 19 T cell receptor beta chains sequenced from one sample in a study of CXCR3-negative and CXCR3-positive naive CD8 T cells. Notes on the study in general: The study found more hydrophobic TRB CDR3s in CXCR3-positive naive cells than in CXCR3-negative naive cells.

What these receptors recognize is not known. Via 5' RACE with UMI labels, TRB cDNA libraries were prepared. Reprocessing the 5' RACE reads, TCRdb reports a single entry for every CDR3 protein and omits DNA. The sample includes around 88,000 distinct CDR3 sequences. Sequencing used naive CXCR3+ CD8+ T cells from blood. Subset given: CD45RO-CCR7+CD27+CD95- naive CD8+ T cells expressing CXCR3 (TNR3+). The source of these receptors is a human donor in good health. Some clones in this sample may be carry-over from other donors' samples.

This sequence joins TRBV28 and TRBJ2-3; lacking DNA, the TRBD2 call made by TCRdb goes unchecked. CDR1 is MDHEN and CDR2 is SYDVKM in the germline V gene. CDR3 size: 17 residues. CDR3 region: CASSSPPLAGGEDTQYF.

This chain connects TRBV20-1 to TRBJ2-7; TCRdb indicates TRBD1, and absent DNA this call remains unverified. The CDR3 totals 14 residues. Germline values: CDR1 DFQATT, CDR2 SNEGSKA (reference sequence). This CDR3 is CSADPPERTYEQYF.

The rearrangement links TRBV7-9 to TRBJ2-6; the D call of TRBD1 rests on TCRdb alone, since no DNA is present to check it. The CDR3 is made up of 15 amino acids. Germline CDR1 reads SEHNR; CDR2 reads FQNEAQ (reference sequence). Here the CDR3 reads CASSWDSSGANVLTF. Filled out from reference TRBV7-9 and TRBJ2-6, the complete variable domain reads DTGVSQNPRHKITKRGQNVTFRCDPISEHNRLYWYRQTLGQGPEFLTYFQNEAQLEKSRLLSDRFSAERPKGSFSTLEIQRTEQGDSAMYLCASSWDSSGANVLTFGAGSRLTVL.

V usage is TRBV28 and J usage is TRBJ2-7. The germline V gene has CDR1 MDHEN and CDR2 SYDVKM. The CDR3 is 13 amino acids. CDR3 protein: CASSLLPPYEQYF.

The rearrangement joins TRBV6-5 to TRBJ2-3; the D call from TCRdb, TRBD1, cannot be confirmed without DNA. CDR3 length: 15 amino acids. CDR1 is MNHEY, CDR2 SVGAGI, per germline. The CDR3 protein is CASSSARPGADTQYF.

The chain uses TRBV6-6 and TRBJ2-2. This CDR3 contains 12 residues. The germline V gene encodes CDR1 MNHNY and CDR2 SVGAGI (reference sequence). CDR3 in amino acids: CASFGWSGELFF.

This chain connects TRBV28 to TRBJ2-1; TCRdb returns TRBD2, unconfirmable since there is no DNA. The CDR3 sequence is 15 residues long. Germline V gene sequence: CDR1 MDHEN, CDR2 SYDVKM. The CDR3 sequence is CASRVGLLSYNEQFF.

V and J are TRBV29-1 and TRBJ1-1. The CDR3 sequence is 16 residues long. Germline V gene data show CDR1 as SQVTM and CDR2 as ANQGSEA. The CDR3 loop is CSVGGGILNMNTEAFF.

This chain uses TRBV21-1 with TRBJ1-2. TRBV21-1 is marked as a pseudogene. This CDR3 is built from 12 residues. The CDR3: CARAPSGYGYTF.

V is TRBV5-1 and J is TRBJ2-1. From germline, CDR1 is SGHRS and CDR2 YFSETQ. The CDR3 is made up of 13 amino acids. This chain's CDR3 is CASSLALGDEQFF.

The chain links TRBV12-3 or TRBV12-4 to TRBJ2-2; there is no DNA to check the TCRdb D call of TRBD1. The CDR3 runs to 16 residues. CDR3 protein: CASSSQDRVNTGELFF.

J is TRBJ2-5 and V is TRBV11-2; TCRdb's D call, TRBD2, is unchecked because there is no DNA. The CDR3 totals 13 residues. Germline V CDR1 and CDR2: SGHAT, FQNNGV. CDR3 amino acids: CASSAPAQETQYF.

The chain couples TRBV5-1 to TRBJ2-7; TCRdb calls TRBD2, which cannot be checked without DNA. This CDR3 is built from 18 residues. Germline lookup yields CDR1 SGHRS and CDR2 YFSETQ. This chain's CDR3 is CASSLESSGGYSTYEQYF.

The chain uses TRBV25-1 and TRBJ1-5; TCRdb names TRBD1, which stays unverified in the absence of DNA. Germline V gene data show CDR1 as MGHDK and CDR2 as SYGVNS. The CDR3 is made up of 14 amino acids. CDR3 amino acids: CASSEQGSNQPQHF.

The chain couples TRBV30 to TRBJ2-7; with no DNA, the TCRdb D assignment of TRBD1 cannot be verified. The CDR3 has 14 residues. Germline V gene lookup returns CDR1 GTSNPN and CDR2 SVGIG (reference sequence). The CDR3 is CAWRSPLWTSEQYF.

The genes are TRBV7-2 and TRBJ2-1; TCRdb picks TRBD1, but there is no DNA to check that call. CDR3 length: 18 residues. Per germline, CDR1 SGHTA and CDR2 FQGNSA. The chain's CDR3 is CASSLGPRSLWTANEQFF.

This chain connects TRBV6-2 or TRBV6-3 to TRBJ2-7; checking the TCRdb D call of TRBD2 is not possible without DNA. This CDR3 spans 15 amino acids. The germline CDR1 and CDR2 sequences are MNHEY and SVGEGT. Here the CDR3 reads CASSYPLAGSYEQYF.

The gene calls are TRBV6-5 and TRBJ1-5; TCRdb's D call of TRBD1 is untestable without DNA. CDR1 is MNHEY and CDR2 is SVGAGI in the germline V gene. This CDR3 spans 15 amino acids. This CDR3 reads CATALEGAGNQPQHF.

V usage is TRBV4-2 and J usage is TRBJ2-1; TCRdb selects TRBD1, and the lack of DNA leaves this call unchecked. Germline V CDR1 and CDR2: LGHNA, YNFKEQ. The CDR3 consists of 15 residues. CDR3 sequence: CASSQYLQGFNEQFF.